This T cell receptor beta chain was sequenced in a study of Graves' ophthalmopathy and Graves' hyperthyroidism. RNA transcripts were the template, and TCR beta CDR3 regions were amplified from them. Second-round multiplex PCR followed a first-round RT-PCR using HTBI primers. TCRdb ran MiXCR on the multiplex PCR reads and lists one entry per CDR3 protein. The table has about 620,000 distinct CDR3 sequences, over 20% seen once; the top ten hold more than 5.5%. This clonotype was counted at least ten times. Antigen: not known. Whole-study results and caveats: The majority of expanded thyroid clonotypes above 0.001 frequency also occurred in blood. The study's model predicted ophthalmopathy progression at about 68% sensitivity and almost 75% specificity.

The CDR3 is 14 amino acids. Germline V gene sequence: CDR1 MDHEN, CDR2 SYDVKM. V lost 3 bases and J lost 5; bases outside the gene matches: 5. From fresh peripheral blood, 8 to 10 ml in volume, the PBMCs were obtained. The chain links TRBV28 to TRBJ1-2; 8 bases align to TRBD1. This TCR derives from a woman aged 18-30 years with stable Graves' hyperthyroidism. Some clones in this sample may be carry-over from other donors' samples. The sequencing input was peripheral blood. CDR3 region: CASSFGQGRYGYTF. The DNA of the CDR3 is TGTGCCAGCAGTTTCGGACAGGGCAGATATGGCTACACCTTC.